This T cell receptor beta chain was documented in a study of T cells in Graves' hyperthyroidism and ophthalmopathy. TCR beta CDR3 regions were amplified from RNA transcripts. First-round RT-PCR of the TCR CDR3 relied on the HTBI primer set. TCRdb fed the multiplex PCR reads into MiXCR, producing one record per CDR3 protein. The sample includes a few hundred thousand distinct CDR3 sequences, over 45% seen only once; the top ten take 35% to 50%. On this clonotype: Its antigen remains unknown.

Diagnostic decisions used clinical symptoms, serum thyroxine and TRAb, thyroid ultrasound and orbital computed tomography. The CDR3 is 15 amino acids. V lost 1 base and J lost 3; bases outside the gene matches: 5. Germline-derived CDR1 and CDR2 are SGHTA and FQGNSA. Study-level results: Stable hyperthyroidism was separated from ophthalmopathy by a model based on 13 V-J features. Most thyroid clonotypes with frequency above 0.001 were detected in blood.

The chain recombines TRBV7-2 with TRBJ2-7, with 8 bases fitting TRBD1. The sequenced sample was peripheral blood or thyroid tissue (not recorded which). This clonotype was obtained from an adult woman with Graves' disease, either hyperthyroidism or ophthalmopathy (not recorded which). The CDR3 coding sequence is TGTGCCAGCAGCTTAGAAACCGGGACAGGCTACGAGCAGTACTTC. As protein: CASSLETGTGYEQYF. Variable domain in full (rest from reference TRBV7-2 and TRBJ2-7): GAGVSQSPSNKVTEKGKDVELRCDPISGHTALYWYRQSLGQGLEFLIYFQGNSAPDKSGLPSDRFSAERTGGSVSTLTIQRTQQEDSAVYLCASSLETGTGYEQYFGPGTRLTVT.